Listed here is a single T cell receptor (beta chain). The antigen remains unidentified. This specimen belongs to a study of cytomegalovirus exposure and HLA in healthy donors. Findings and limits, study-wide: What was likely a sequencing artifact was a cluster of highly shared sequence variants. Cytomegalovirus-associated status was assigned to 164 TCR beta chains.

13 Jbeta primers and 60 Vbeta primers were used for the PCR. Generated by immunoSEQ multiplex PCR, the TCRdb table keeps only in-frame clones and is missing some. The sample yields around 190,000 clones, 85% seen once. J was trimmed by 1 base and V by 3 bases; bases with no gene match: 0. This CDR3 comprises 15 residues. Germline V CDR1 and CDR2: LNHDA, SQIVND (reference sequence). This sequence originates from a woman in her fifties or sixties in good health and CMV-seronegative. The chain is built from TRBV19 and TRBJ2-1, with 10 bases lining up with TRBD2. Sequencing was performed on PBMCs. CDR3 sequence reads: CASSISGGSYNEQFF. The CDR3 DNA reads as TGTGCCAGTAGTATTAGCGGGGGGTCCTACAATGAGCAGTTCTTC. Drawing the rest from reference TRBV19 and TRBJ2-1, the complete variable domain is DGGITQSPKYLFRKEGQNVTLSCEQNLNHDAMYWYRQDPGQGLRLIYYSQIVNDFQKGDIAEGYSVSREKKESFPLTVTSAQKNPTAFYLCASSISGGSYNEQFFGPGTRLTVL.